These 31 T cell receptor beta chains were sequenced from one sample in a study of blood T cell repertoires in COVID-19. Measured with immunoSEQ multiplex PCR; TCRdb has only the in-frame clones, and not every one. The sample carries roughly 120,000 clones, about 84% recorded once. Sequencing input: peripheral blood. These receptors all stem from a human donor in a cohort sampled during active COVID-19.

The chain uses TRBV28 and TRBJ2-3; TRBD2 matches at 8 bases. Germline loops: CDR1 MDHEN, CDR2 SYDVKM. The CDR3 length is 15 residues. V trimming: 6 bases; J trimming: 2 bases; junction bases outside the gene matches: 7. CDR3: CASRTSGYSTDTQYF. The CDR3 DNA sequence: TGTGCCAGCAGAACTAGCGGTTACTCCACAGATACGCAGTATTTT.

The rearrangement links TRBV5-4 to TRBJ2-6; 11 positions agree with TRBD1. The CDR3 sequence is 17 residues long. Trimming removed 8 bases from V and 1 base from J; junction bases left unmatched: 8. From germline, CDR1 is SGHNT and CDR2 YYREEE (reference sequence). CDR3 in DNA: TGTGCCAGTCAGCGGGGACAGGGGGTATCTGGGGCCAACGTCCTGACTTTC. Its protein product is CASQRGQGVSGANVLTF.

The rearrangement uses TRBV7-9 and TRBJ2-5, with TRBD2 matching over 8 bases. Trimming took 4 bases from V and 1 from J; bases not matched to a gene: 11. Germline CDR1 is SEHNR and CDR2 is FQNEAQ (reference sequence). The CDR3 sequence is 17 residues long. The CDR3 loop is CASSSRNKRGSQETQYF. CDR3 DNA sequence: TGTGCCAGCAGCTCGAGAAATAAGCGGGGGAGCCAAGAGACCCAGTACTTC.

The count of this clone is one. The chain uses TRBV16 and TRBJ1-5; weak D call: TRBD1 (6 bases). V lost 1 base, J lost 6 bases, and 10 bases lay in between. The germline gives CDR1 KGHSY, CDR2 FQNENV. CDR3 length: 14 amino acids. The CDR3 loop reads CASSQWTVGQPQHF. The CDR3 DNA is TGTGCCAGCAGCCAATGGACAGTTGGTCAGCCCCAGCATTTT.

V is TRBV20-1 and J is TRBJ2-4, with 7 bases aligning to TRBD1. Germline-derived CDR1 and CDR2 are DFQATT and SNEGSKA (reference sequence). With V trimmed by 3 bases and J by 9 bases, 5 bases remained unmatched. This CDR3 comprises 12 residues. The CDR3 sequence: CSASQGDSIQYF. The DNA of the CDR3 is TGCAGTGCTAGTCAGGGGGATAGCATTCAGTACTTC.

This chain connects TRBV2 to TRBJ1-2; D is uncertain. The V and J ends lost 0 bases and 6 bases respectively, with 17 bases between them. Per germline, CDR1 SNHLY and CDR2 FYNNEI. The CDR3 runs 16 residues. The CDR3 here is CASSEASDSYLNGYTF. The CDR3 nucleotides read TGTGCCAGCAGTGAAGCCTCCGACTCTTACTTGAATGGCTACACCTTC. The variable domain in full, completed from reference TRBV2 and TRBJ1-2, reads EPEVTQTPSHQVTQMGQEVILRCVPISNHLYFYWYRQILGQKVEFLVSFYNNEISEKSEIFDDQFSVERPDGSNFTLKIRSTKLEDSAMYFCASSEASDSYLNGYTFGSGTRLTVV.

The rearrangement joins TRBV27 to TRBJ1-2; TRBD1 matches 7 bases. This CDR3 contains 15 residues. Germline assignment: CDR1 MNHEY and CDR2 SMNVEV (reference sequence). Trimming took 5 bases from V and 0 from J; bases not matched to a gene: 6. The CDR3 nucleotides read TGTGCCAGCAGTCGCTCAGGACAGGCTAACTATGGCTACACCTTC. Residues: CASSRSGQANYGYTF.

The CDR3 sequence is CASSKPGLQGTGELFF. The CDR3 region has the DNA TGTGCCAGCAGTAAGCCGGGCCTGCAGGGCACCGGGGAGCTGTTTTTT. This chain uses TRBV6-2 or TRBV6-3 with TRBJ2-2; a weak D match, TRBD1 (5 bases). Trimming pared 5 bases from V and 4 bases from J, leaving 17 bases between. Germline V CDR1 and CDR2: MNHEY, SVGEGT. The CDR3 extends over 16 amino acids.

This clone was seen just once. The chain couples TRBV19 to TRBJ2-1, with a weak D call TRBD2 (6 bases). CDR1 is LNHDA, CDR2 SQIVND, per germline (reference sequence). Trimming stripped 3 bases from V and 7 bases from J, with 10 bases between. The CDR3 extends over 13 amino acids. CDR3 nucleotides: TGTGCCAGTAGTATCCGGCGGGATAATGAGCAGTTCTTC. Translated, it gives CASSIRRDNEQFF.

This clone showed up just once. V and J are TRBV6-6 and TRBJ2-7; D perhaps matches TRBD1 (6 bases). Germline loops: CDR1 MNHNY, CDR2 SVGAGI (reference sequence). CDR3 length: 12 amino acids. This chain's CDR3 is CATYRDPSEQYF. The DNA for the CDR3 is TGTGCTACCTACAGGGATCCTAGCGAGCAGTACTTC.

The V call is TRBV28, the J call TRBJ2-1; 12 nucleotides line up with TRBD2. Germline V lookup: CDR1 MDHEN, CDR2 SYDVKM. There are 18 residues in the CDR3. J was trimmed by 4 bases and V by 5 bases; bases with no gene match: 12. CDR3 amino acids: CASSILLTSGSVYNEQFF. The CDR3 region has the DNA TGTGCCAGCAGTATCCTCTTGACTAGCGGGAGCGTTTACAATGAGCAGTTCTTC.

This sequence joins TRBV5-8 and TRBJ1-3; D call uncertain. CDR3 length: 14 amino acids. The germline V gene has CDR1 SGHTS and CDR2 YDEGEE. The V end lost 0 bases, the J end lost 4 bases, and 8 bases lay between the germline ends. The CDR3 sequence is CASSLDIAGNTIYF. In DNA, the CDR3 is TGTGCCAGCAGCTTGGACATAGCGGGAAACACCATATATTTT.

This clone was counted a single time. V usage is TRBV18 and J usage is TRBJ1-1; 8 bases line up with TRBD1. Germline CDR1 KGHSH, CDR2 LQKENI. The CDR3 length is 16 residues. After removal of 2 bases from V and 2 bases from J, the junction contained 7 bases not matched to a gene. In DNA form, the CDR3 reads TGTGCCAGCTCACCAGGGCAGGGGGCATCCAACACTGAAGCTTTCTTT. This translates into CASSPGQGASNTEAFF.

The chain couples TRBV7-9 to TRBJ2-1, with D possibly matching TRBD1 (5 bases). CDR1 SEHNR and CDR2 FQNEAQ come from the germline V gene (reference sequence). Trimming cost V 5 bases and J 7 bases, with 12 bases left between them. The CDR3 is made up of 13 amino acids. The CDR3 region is CASSRLQENEQFF. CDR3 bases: TGTGCCAGCAGCCGTTTACAGGAGAATGAGCAGTTCTTC.

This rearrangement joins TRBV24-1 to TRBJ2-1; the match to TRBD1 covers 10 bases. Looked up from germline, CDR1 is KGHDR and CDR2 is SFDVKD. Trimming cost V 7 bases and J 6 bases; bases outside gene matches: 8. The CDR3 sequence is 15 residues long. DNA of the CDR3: TGTGCCACCAGGGGGGGCGGGACAGGGGCCAATGAGCAGTTCTTC. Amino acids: CATRGGGTGANEQFF.

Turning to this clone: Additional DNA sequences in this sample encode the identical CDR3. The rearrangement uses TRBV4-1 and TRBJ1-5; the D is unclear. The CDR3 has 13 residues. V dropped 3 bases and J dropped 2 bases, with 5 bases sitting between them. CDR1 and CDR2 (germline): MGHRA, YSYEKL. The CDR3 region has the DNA TGCGCCAGCAGCCACCCAGGCAATCAGCCCCAGCATTTT. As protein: CASSHPGNQPQHF.

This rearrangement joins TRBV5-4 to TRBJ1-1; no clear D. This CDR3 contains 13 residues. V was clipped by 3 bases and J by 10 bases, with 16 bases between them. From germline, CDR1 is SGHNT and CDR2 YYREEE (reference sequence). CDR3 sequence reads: CASSSGPVSGAFF. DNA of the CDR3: TGTGCCAGCAGCTCCGGACCCGTTAGCGGAGCTTTCTTT.

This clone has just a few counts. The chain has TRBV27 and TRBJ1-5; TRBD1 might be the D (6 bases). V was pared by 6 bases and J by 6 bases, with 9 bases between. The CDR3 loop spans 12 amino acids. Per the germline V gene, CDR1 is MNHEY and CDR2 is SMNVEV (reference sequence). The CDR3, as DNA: TGTGCCAGCAGGCAGGGGAGTCAGCCCCAGCATTTT. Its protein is CASRQGSQPQHF.

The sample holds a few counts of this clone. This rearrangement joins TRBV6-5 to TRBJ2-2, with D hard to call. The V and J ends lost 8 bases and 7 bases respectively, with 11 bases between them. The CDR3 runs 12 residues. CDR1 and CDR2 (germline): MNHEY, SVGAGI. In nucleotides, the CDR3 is TGTGCCAGCTCTGTCCTCAGCGGGGAGCTGTTTTTT. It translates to CASSVLSGELFF.

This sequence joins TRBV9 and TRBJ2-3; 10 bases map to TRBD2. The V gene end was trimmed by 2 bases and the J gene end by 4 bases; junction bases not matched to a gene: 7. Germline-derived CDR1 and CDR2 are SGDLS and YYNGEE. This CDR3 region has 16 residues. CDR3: CASSVRAGLASDTQYF. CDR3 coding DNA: TGTGCCAGCAGCGTTAGGGCGGGACTAGCGTCAGATACGCAGTATTTT.

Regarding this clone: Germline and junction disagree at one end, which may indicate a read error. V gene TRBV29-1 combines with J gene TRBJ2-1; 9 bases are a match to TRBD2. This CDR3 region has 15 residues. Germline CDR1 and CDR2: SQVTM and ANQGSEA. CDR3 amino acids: CSVVIAGASHNEQFF. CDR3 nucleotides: TGCAGCGTTGTTATAGCGGGAGCCTCCCACAATGAGCAGTTCTTC.

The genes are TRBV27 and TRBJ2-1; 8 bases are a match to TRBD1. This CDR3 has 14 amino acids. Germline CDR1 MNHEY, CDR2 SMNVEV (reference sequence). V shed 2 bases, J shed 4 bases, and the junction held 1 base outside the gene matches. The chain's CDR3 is CASSLGTGYNEQFF. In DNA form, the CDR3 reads TGTGCCAGCAGTTTAGGGACAGGATACAATGAGCAGTTCTTC.

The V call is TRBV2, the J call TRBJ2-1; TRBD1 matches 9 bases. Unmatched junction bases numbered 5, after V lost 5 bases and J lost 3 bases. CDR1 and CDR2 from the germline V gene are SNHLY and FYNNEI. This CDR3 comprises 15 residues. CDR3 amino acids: CASSTDRGRYNEQFF. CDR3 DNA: TGTGCCAGCAGTACGGACAGGGGTCGCTACAATGAGCAGTTCTTC.

Here the CDR3 DNA reads TGCGCCAGCAGCTTGGAAGGACAGGGGGCAAGAGATACGCAGTATTTT. This codes for CASSLEGQGARDTQYF. This rearrangement joins TRBV5-1 to TRBJ2-3, with 11 nucleotides matching TRBD1. The CDR3 contains 16 residues. J was trimmed by 5 bases and V by 0 bases; bases with no gene match: 5. Germline-derived CDR1 and CDR2 are SGHRS and YFSETQ.

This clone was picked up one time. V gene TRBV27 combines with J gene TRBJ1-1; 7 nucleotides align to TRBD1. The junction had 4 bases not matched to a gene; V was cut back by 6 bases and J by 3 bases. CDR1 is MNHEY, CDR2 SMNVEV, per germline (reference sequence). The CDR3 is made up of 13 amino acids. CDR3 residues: CASRLTGDTEAFF. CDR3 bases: TGTGCCAGCAGACTAACAGGGGACACTGAAGCTTTCTTT.

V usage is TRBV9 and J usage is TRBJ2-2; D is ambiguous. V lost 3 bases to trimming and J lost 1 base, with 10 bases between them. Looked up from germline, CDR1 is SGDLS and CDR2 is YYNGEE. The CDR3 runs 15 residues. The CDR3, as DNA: TGTGCCAGCAGCGCACAGAACTTGAACACCGGGGAGCTGTTTTTT. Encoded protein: CASSAQNLNTGELFF. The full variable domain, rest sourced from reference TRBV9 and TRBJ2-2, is DSGVTQTPKHLITATGQRVTLRCSPRSGDLSVYWYQQSLDQGLQFLIQYYNGEERAKGNILERFSAQQFPDLHSELNLSSLELGDSALYFCASSAQNLNTGELFFGEGSRLTVL.

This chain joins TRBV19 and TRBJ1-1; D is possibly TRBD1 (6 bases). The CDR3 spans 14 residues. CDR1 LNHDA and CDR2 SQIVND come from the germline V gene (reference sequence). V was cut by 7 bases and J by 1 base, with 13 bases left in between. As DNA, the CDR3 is TGTGCCAGTAAACCCGGACAGAGGAACACTGAAGCTTTCTTT. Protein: CASKPGQRNTEAFF.

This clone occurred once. The CDR3 here is CASSLGQGFSGNTIYF. The CDR3 bases are TGTGCCAGCAGCTTGGGACAGGGCTTCTCTGGAAACACCATATATTTT. V is TRBV5-4 and J is TRBJ1-3, with 7 nucleotides matching TRBD1. V lost 0 bases, J lost 0 bases, and 3 bases stayed unmatched. The V gene's germline CDR1 is SGHNT and CDR2 YYREEE (reference sequence). The CDR3 sequence is 16 residues long.

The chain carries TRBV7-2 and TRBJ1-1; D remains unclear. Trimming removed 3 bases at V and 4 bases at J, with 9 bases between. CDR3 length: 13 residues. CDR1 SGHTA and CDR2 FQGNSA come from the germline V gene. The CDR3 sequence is CASSFTEATEAFF. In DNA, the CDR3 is TGTGCCAGCAGCTTCACGGAGGCCACTGAAGCTTTCTTT.

CDR3 sequence (DNA): TGTGCCAGCAGCCCACGGTGGGACAGATTGAACACTGAAGCTTTCTTT. Translation gives CASSPRWDRLNTEAFF. The chain employs TRBV7-2 and TRBJ1-1, with 7 nucleotides matching TRBD1. Germline CDR1 is SGHTA and CDR2 is FQGNSA. V lost 5 bases, J lost 0 bases, and 9 bases stayed unmatched. CDR3 length: 16 amino acids.

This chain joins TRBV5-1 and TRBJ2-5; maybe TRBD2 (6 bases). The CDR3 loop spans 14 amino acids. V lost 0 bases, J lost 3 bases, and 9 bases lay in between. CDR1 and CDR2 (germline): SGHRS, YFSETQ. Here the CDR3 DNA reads TGCGCCAGCAGCTTGGTTAGCGGAGAAGAGACCCAGTACTTC. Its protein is CASSLVSGEETQYF.